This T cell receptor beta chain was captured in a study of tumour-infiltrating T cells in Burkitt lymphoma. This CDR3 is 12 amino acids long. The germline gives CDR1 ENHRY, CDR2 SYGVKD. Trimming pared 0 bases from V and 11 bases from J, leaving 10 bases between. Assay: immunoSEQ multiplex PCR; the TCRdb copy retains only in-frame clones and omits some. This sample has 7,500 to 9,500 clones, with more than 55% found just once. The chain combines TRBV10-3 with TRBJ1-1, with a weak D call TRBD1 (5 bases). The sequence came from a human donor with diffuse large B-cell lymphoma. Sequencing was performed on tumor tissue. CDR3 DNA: TGTGCCATCAGTGAGTCGACTCGGGGGGCTTTCTTT. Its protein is CAISESTRGAFF.